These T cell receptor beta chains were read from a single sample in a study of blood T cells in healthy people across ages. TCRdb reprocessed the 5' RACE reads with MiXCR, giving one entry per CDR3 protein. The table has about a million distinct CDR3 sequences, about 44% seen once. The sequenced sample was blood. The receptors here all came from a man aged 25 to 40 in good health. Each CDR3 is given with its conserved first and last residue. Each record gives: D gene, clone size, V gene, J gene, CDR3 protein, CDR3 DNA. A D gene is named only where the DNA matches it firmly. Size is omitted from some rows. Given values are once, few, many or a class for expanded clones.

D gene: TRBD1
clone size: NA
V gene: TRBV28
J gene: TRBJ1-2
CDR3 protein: CASTKQGAGSGYTF
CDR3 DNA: TGTGCCAGTACGAAACAGGGGGCCGGTAGTGGCTACACCTTC

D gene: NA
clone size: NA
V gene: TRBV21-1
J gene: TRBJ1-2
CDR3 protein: CASSPPRLEQGKGNYGYTF
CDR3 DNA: TGTGCCAGCAGCCCCCCGAGATTGGAACAGGGTAAAGGAAACTATGGCTACACCTTC

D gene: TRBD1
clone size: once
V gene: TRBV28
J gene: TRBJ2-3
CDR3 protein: CASSLSRGLVDTQYF
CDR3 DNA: TGTGCCAGCAGTTTATCCAGGGGGCTTGTAGATACGCAGTATTTT

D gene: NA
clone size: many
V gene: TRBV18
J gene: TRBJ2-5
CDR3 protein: CASSADGLQETQYF
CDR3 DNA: TGTGCCAGCTCAGCAGACGGGCTTCAAGAGACCCAGTACTTC

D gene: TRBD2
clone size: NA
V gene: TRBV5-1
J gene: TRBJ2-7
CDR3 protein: CASSEPGLAGAAKQYF
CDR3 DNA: TGCGCCAGCAGCGAGCCCGGACTAGCGGGGGCCGCTAAGCAGTACTTC

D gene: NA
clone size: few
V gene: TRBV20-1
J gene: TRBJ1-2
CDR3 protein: CSARGDPGAYGYTF
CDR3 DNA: TGCAGTGCTAGAGGGGACCCCGGGGCCTATGGCTACACCTTC

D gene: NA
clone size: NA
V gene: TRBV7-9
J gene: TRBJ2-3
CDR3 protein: CASSPFRTKATDTQYF
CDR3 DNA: TGTGCCAGCAGTCCCTTTCGGACTAAAGCCACAGATACGCAGTATTTT

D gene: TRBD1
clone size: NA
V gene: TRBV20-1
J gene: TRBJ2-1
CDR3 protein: CSASPTGSYNEQFF
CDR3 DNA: TGCAGTGCTAGCCCGACAGGGTCCTACAATGAGCAGTTCTTC

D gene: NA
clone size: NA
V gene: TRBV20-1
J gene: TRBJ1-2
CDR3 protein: CSASGRVNYGYTF
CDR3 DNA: TGCAGTGCTAGCGGACGGGTTAACTATGGCTACACCTTC

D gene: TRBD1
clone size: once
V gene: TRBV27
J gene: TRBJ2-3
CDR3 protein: CASRKRQGSPDTQYF
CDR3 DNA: TGTGCCAGCAGAAAGAGACAGGGGTCTCCAGATACGCAGTATTTT

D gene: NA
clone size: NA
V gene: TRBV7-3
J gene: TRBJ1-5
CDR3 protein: CASSTRTVYSNQPQHF
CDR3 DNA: TGTGCCAGCAGCACCCGGACGGTATATAGCAATCAGCCCCAGCATTTT

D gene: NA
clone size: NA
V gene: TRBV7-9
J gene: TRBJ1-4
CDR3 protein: CASSFIGSTNEKLFF
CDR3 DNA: TGTGCCAGCAGCTTTATTGGCTCAACTAATGAAAAACTGTTTTTT

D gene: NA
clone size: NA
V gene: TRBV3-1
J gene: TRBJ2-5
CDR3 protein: CASSQDLSRETQYF
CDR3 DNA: TGTGCCAGCAGCCAAGATCTGAGCAGGGAGACCCAGTACTTC

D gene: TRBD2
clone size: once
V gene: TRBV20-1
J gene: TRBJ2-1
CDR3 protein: CSANSGGRNEQFF
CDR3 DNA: TGCAGTGCTAATAGCGGGGGGCGGAATGAGCAGTTCTTC

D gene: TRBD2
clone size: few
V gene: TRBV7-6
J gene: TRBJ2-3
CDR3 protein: CASRSSGGSSTDTQYF
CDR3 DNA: TGTGCCAGCAGATCTTCGGGGGGTTCTAGCACAGATACGCAGTATTTT

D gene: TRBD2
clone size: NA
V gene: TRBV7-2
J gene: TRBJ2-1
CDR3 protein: CASSPRLAGEQFF
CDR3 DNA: TGTGCCAGCAGCCCGCGACTAGCGGGTGAGCAGTTCTTC

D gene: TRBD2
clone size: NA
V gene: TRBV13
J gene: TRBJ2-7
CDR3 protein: CASSLSAGGPTYEQYF
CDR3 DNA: TGTGCCAGCAGCTTATCAGCGGGGGGCCCGACCTACGAGCAGTACTTC

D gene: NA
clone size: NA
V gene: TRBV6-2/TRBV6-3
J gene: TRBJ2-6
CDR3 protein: CASSYGRQGVSGANVLTF
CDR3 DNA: TGTGCCAGCAGTTACGGGAGACAAGGAGTCTCTGGGGCCAACGTCCTGACTTTC